This entry describes one T cell receptor (beta chain). As handled by the study authors: It was from reference gene primer amplification that nucleated cell counts were estimated. Libraries were prepared by immunoSEQ multiplex PCR; TCRdb keeps only in-frame clonotypes and omits some of them. That table gives V, J and clone size, and the DNA gave D and trimming. The sample includes under 500,000 clones, roughly 85% of them seen just once. The junction had 8 bases not matched to a gene; V was cut back by 5 bases and J by 8 bases. Germline CDR1 reads LGHNT; CDR2 reads FRNRAP. The CDR3 has 13 amino acids. The sample belongs to a study of blood T cell repertoires in COVID-19. About the study: PBMCs, B-cell-depleted T cells, or T cells were the source of the cDNA or gDNA that made up the material.

This chain links TRBV12-5 with TRBJ1-2; 7 positions match TRBD1. The sequenced sample consisted of PBMCs or T cells enriched from blood (not recorded which). This clonotype was obtained from a woman younger than 30 with acute COVID-19. The CDR3 DNA is TGTGCTAGTGGTCTCGGACAGGTCGGGGGCTACACCTTC. Translation gives CASGLGQVGGYTF.